This T cell receptor beta chain is drawn from a study of T cells expressing NK-cell markers. From germline, CDR1 is SGHKS and CDR2 YYEKEE (reference sequence). The CDR3 has 17 amino acids. 5'RACE template switching with UMIs produced the TCR beta cDNA. Using the 5' RACE reads, TCRdb records one entry per CDR3 protein without DNA. The repertoire table contains 550,000 to 600,000 distinct CDR3 sequences. The rearrangement joins TRBV5-5 to TRBJ2-1; the TCRdb D gene call, TRBD1, has no DNA to confirm it. Sequenced sample: blood T cells: a sorted CD56 or NKG2C T cell subset, CD4+ or CD8+ T cells, or bulk PBMC T cells (not recorded which). The receptor was derived from a man between 18 and 29 years old in good health. CDR3 sequence: CASSLLGQKSSYNEQFF.